A single sample gave rise to the 23 T cell receptor beta chains below, sequenced in a study of blood T cells in healthy people across ages. Primed by a sample-barcoded 5' primer and a J-beta primer mix, a second PCR proceeded for about 6 to 12 cycles. TCRdb itself ran the 5' RACE reads through MiXCR, one entry per CDR3 protein. The sample has about 1.6 million distinct CDR3 sequences; around 35% are singletons. Sequences were obtained from blood. The receptors derive from a woman younger than 45 in good health.

The CDR3 protein is CASSLEGAYSGANVLTF. CDR3 bases: TGTGCCAGCAGTTTGGAGGGGGCCTACTCTGGGGCCAACGTCCTGACTTTC. This rearrangement joins TRBV12-3 or TRBV12-4 to TRBJ2-6; a weak D match, TRBD1 (7 bases). There are 17 residues in the CDR3. V was pared by 3 bases and J by 0 bases, with 12 bases between.

The chain uses TRBV7-2 and TRBJ2-1; D gene ambiguous. Germline CDR1 and CDR2: SGHTA and FQGNSA. V was pared by 1 base and J by 9 bases, with 7 bases between. CDR3 size: 12 residues. CDR3 nucleotide sequence: TGTGCCAGCAGCTTAGAAGTTGTTGAGCAGTTCTTC. It encodes CASSLEVVEQFF.

About this clonotype itself: A much more abundant neighbour one base away suggests this may be a read error. The chain links TRBV29-1 to TRBJ2-4, with D possibly being TRBD1 (5 bases). This CDR3 is 15 amino acids long. Germline-derived CDR1 and CDR2 are SQVTM and ANQGSEA. V lost 2 bases and J 6 bases, leaving 17 bases between the germline ends. The CDR3: CSVEFPDKRGNIQYF. CDR3 in DNA: TGCAGCGTTGAATTTCCGGACAAAAGGGGAAACATTCAGTACTTC. Full variable domain (remainder filled in from reference TRBV29-1 and TRBJ2-4): SAVISQKPSRDICQRGTSLTIQCQVDSQVTMMFWYRQQPGQSLTLIATANQGSEATYESGFVIDKFPISRPNLTFSTLTVSNMSPEDSSIYLCSVEFPDKRGNIQYFGAGTRLSVL.

The rearrangement links TRBV7-2 to TRBJ2-4; 10 positions match TRBD1. The CDR3 has 17 amino acids. V shed 1 base, J shed 6 bases, and the junction held 9 bases outside the gene matches. CDR1 is SGHTA, CDR2 FQGNSA, per germline. The CDR3 sequence: CASSLVWTGGSRNIQYF. CDR3 nucleotide sequence: TGTGCCAGCAGCTTAGTTTGGACAGGGGGATCGAGAAACATTCAGTACTTC.

The chain employs TRBV9 and TRBJ2-7; 8 bases are shared with TRBD1. The CDR3 is 15 amino acids. V lost 0 bases, J lost 3 bases, and 5 bases stayed unmatched. CDR1 and CDR2 (germline): SGDLS, YYNGEE. CDR3 bases: TGTGCCAGCAGCGTAGCCGGACAGGGTCACTACGAGCAGTACTTC. This encodes CASSVAGQGHYEQYF.

V and J are TRBV24-1 and TRBJ2-7, with TRBD2 matching over 13 bases. Looked up from germline, CDR1 is KGHDR and CDR2 is SFDVKD. The CDR3 loop spans 16 amino acids. Germline trimming cut 4 bases from V and 3 bases from J; bases unmatched to any gene: 5. CDR3 nucleotides: TGTGCCACCAGTGACAAGGGGACTAGCGGGATCTACGAGCAGTACTTC. Its translation: CATSDKGTSGIYEQYF.

A few counts support this clonotype. The chain combines TRBV18 with TRBJ2-7, with TRBD1 matching over 7 bases. V lost 4 bases to trimming and J lost 4 bases; unmatched junction nucleotides: 10. CDR1 is KGHSH, CDR2 LQKENI, per germline. The CDR3 totals 15 residues. In nucleotides, the CDR3 is TGTGCCAGCTCACTAGGGACAGAAACTACTTACGAGCAGTACTTC. Residues: CASSLGTETTYEQYF.

The chain recombines TRBV2 with TRBJ1-2; weak D call: TRBD1 (6 bases). The V end was cut by 1 base, the J end by 8 bases, with 11 bases between. The CDR3 totals 13 residues. Germline CDR1 reads SNHLY; CDR2 reads FYNNEI. CDR3 loop: CASSEDGGRGYTF. As DNA, the CDR3 is TGTGCCAGCAGTGAAGATGGGGGCAGAGGCTACACCTTC.

The sample holds a few counts of this clonotype. This rearrangement joins TRBV20-1 to TRBJ2-3, with D uncertain. Trimming stripped 3 bases from V and 5 bases from J, with 6 bases between. There are 11 residues in the CDR3. CDR1 DFQATT and CDR2 SNEGSKA come from the germline V gene (reference sequence). The CDR3 reads CSASTGDTQYF. CDR3 nucleotide sequence: TGCAGTGCTAGTACGGGAGATACGCAGTATTTT.

The chain carries TRBV20-1 and TRBJ2-7, with D possibly matching TRBD1 (6 bases). The CDR3 sequence is 14 residues long. Germline-derived CDR1 and CDR2 are DFQATT and SNEGSKA (reference sequence). V was cut by 0 bases and J by 1 base, with 10 bases left in between. Here the CDR3 DNA reads TGCAGTGCTAGAGAAGTAGGGGGTTCCTACGAGCAGTACTTC. It is translated as CSAREVGGSYEQYF.

The rearrangement links TRBV20-1 to TRBJ2-4; D might be TRBD2 (5 bases). The DNA end favors TRBJ2-7, so the J call may be wrong. Per germline, CDR1 DFQATT and CDR2 SNEGSKA (reference sequence). The CDR3 totals 15 residues. Written as DNA, the CDR3 is TGCAGTGCTAGAGACAGCGTCCGAGGGTCCGACGAGCAGTACTTC. Protein product: CSARDSVRGSDEQYF.

Notes on this clonotype: A much more abundant neighbour one base away suggests this may be a read error. This chain uses TRBV15 with TRBJ2-3; 8 positions match TRBD2. Germline CDR1 is LNHNV and CDR2 is YYDKDF (reference sequence). The CDR3 runs to 17 residues. The CDR3: CATSGDRPRGGTDTQYF. Written as DNA, the CDR3 is TGTGCCACCAGCGGAGATCGGCCGCGGGGGGGCACAGATACGCAGTATTTT.

This CDR3 reads CASSLGDRGALFDTQYF. The CDR3 DNA sequence: TGTGCCAGCAGCTTGGGGGACAGGGGTGCGTTGTTTGATACGCAGTATTTT. The chain is built from TRBV5-6 and TRBJ2-3; TRBD1 agrees at 10 bases. This CDR3 is built from 17 residues. CDR1 is SGHDT and CDR2 is YYEEEE in the germline V gene. V was clipped by 0 bases and J by 6 bases; unmatched bases: 10.

The genes are TRBV21-1 and TRBJ2-3; the D call of TRBD2 is as the table states it, not checked on the DNA. TRBV21-1 is reported as a pseudogene. The CDR3 extends over 17 amino acids. CDR3 nucleotide sequence: TGTGCCAGCAGCAAAGCGCTTCCAGGAGGTCCCACAGATACGCAGTATTTT. It translates to CASSKALPGGPTDTQYF.

This clonotype was counted a few times. The chain has TRBV5-1 and TRBJ1-3; D not resolved. The V and J ends lost 3 bases and 0 bases respectively, with 7 bases between them. The germline CDR1 and CDR2 sequences are SGHRS and YFSETQ. The CDR3 has 14 residues. The DNA of the CDR3 is TGCGCCAGCAGCTCCCGGAGCTCTGGAAACACCATATATTTT. Translation gives CASSSRSSGNTIYF. The full variable domain, rest sourced from reference TRBV5-1 and TRBJ1-3, is KAGVTQTPRYLIKTRGQQVTLSCSPISGHRSVSWYQQTPGQGLQFLFEYFSETQRNKGNFPGRFSGRQFSNSRSEMNVSTLELGDSALYLCASSSRSSGNTIYFGEGSWLTVV.

This clonotype was seen a few times. This sequence joins TRBV7-2 and TRBJ2-1; the D call may be TRBD1 or TRBD2 (5 bases each). Trimming removed 6 bases at V and 5 bases at J, with 17 bases between. From germline, CDR1 is SGHTA and CDR2 FQGNSA. The CDR3 totals 15 residues. The CDR3, as DNA: TGTGCCAGCAGGTTATCCGGGACCATTGACAATGAGCAGTTCTTC. Translation gives CASRLSGTIDNEQFF.

The DNA for the CDR3 is TGCAGTGCTGGCCCCAAGGTTAGCTTGGCCGCCGAGCAGTACTTC. It is translated as CSAGPKVSLAAEQYF. The chain employs TRBV20-1 and TRBJ2-7; D is undetermined. V was pared by 5 bases and J by 6 bases, with 23 bases between. The CDR3 is 15 residues long. Germline-derived CDR1 and CDR2 are DFQATT and SNEGSKA (reference sequence).

The rearrangement uses TRBV7-9 and TRBJ2-1; 10 bases agree with TRBD2. Germline-derived CDR1 and CDR2 are SEHNR and FQNEAQ (reference sequence). The CDR3 sequence is 16 residues long. The junction had 10 bases not matched to a gene; V was cut back by 2 bases and J by 9 bases. The CDR3 nucleotides read TGTGCCAGCAGCTTATCTCAGCGGGAGGGCCGGAGTGAGCAGTTCTTC. It specifies CASSLSQREGRSEQFF.

V gene TRBV3-1 combines with J gene TRBJ2-7; TRBD1 or TRBD2 may be the D gene (5 bases each). Trimming cost V 4 bases and J 3 bases, with 16 bases left between them. This CDR3 has 15 residues. CDR1 is LGHDT and CDR2 is YNNKEL in the germline V gene (reference sequence). CDR3 sequence reads: CASSRGTSLSYEQYF. The CDR3, as DNA: TGTGCCAGCAGCCGGGGGACGAGCTTGAGCTACGAGCAGTACTTC.

This clonotype turned up a few times. The chain combines TRBV3-1 with TRBJ2-5; 8 nucleotides agree with TRBD2. Germline-derived CDR1 and CDR2 are LGHDT and YNNKEL (reference sequence). V lost 0 bases, J lost 6 bases, and 9 bases stayed unmatched. The CDR3 runs 16 residues. The CDR3 nucleotides read TGTGCCAGCAGCCAAGATAGGCTAGCGGGCCTACAGACCCAGTACTTC. Residues: CASSQDRLAGLQTQYF.

This chain joins TRBV5-4 and TRBJ2-5; D tentatively reads TRBD1 or TRBD2 (5 bases each). The CDR3 length is 14 residues. V lost 4 bases and J 3 bases, leaving 13 bases between the germline ends. Germline V lookup: CDR1 SGHNT, CDR2 YYREEE (reference sequence). The CDR3 sequence: CASSPRDPKETQYF. The CDR3 DNA sequence: TGTGCCAGCAGCCCCCGGGACCCAAAAGAGACCCAGTACTTC.

In its sample, this clonotype was seen a few times. The V gene is TRBV5-1, the J gene TRBJ2-1, with TRBD2 matching over 11 bases. Germline loops: CDR1 SGHRS, CDR2 YFSETQ. This CDR3 spans 16 amino acids. Unmatched junction bases numbered 6, after V lost 1 base and J lost 6 bases. The CDR3 DNA sequence: TGCGCCAGCAGCTTGAGGTCTAGCGGGGGGAGCAATGAGCAGTTCTTC. Its protein product is CASSLRSSGGSNEQFF.

V gene TRBV6-6 combines with J gene TRBJ2-5; 9 bases match TRBD1. The J call may be incorrect, as the DNA end agrees better with TRBJ2-7. CDR1 is MNHNY and CDR2 is SVGAGI in the germline V gene (reference sequence). The CDR3 has 15 amino acids. CDR3 in amino acids: CASSPGQGVRYEQYF. The DNA for the CDR3 is TGTGCCAGCAGTCCGGGACAGGGCGTACGCTACGAGCAGTACTTC.